This record looks at one TCR beta chain sequence and its context. The CDR3 extends over 16 amino acids. Germline V gene lookup returns CDR1 SGHVS and CDR2 FNYEAQ. V shed 5 bases, J shed 7 bases, and the junction held 12 bases outside the gene matches. These data originate in a study of T cells in Graves' hyperthyroidism and ophthalmopathy. Study background: Peripheral blood samples were taken at initial diagnosis, prior to any treatment.

From RNA transcripts, TCR beta CDR3 regions were amplified. The HTBI primer set drove a first-round RT-PCR of the TCR CDR3. TCRdb re-analysed the multiplex PCR reads in MiXCR, keeping a single row per CDR3 protein. The sample shows 500,000 to 550,000 distinct CDR3 sequences, 15% to 20% of them seen only once. Exclusion criteria comprised uncontrolled infection, other autoimmune disease, pregnancy or lactation. In making diagnoses, clinical symptoms, serum thyroxine and TRAb, thyroid ultrasound and orbital computed tomography were all used. The material sequenced was blood. The clonotype was recovered from a man in his forties or fifties with Graves' ophthalmopathy. The V and J genes are TRBV7-6 and TRBJ2-1, with 9 bases identical to TRBD2. The CDR3 here is CASSDLAGSIGNEQFF. In nucleotides, the CDR3 is TGTGCCAGCAGCGATCTAGCGGGAAGTATTGGGAATGAGCAGTTCTTC. Variable domain in full (rest from reference TRBV7-6 and TRBJ2-1): GAGVSQSPRYKVTKRGQDVALRCDPISGHVSLYWYRQALGQGPEFLTYFNYEAQQDKSGLPNDRFSAERPEGSISTLTIQRTEQRDSAMYRCASSDLAGSIGNEQFFGPGTRLTVL.